This T cell receptor beta chain was captured by sequencing in a study of preoperative IRX-2 immunotherapy in early breast cancer. Treatment here: preoperative locoregional IRX-2 cytokine immunotherapy. This phase Ib study tested locoregional IRX-2 cytokine immunotherapy given before surgery. TCRdb's table, derived via immunoSEQ multiplex PCR, lists solely in-frame clones and lacks some. This sample yields approximately 20,000 clones, of which 85% are seen a single time; over 1% belongs to the top ten. Trimming stripped 6 bases from V and 0 bases from J, with 12 bases between. This CDR3 contains 14 residues. Germline V gene data show CDR1 as SGDLS and CDR2 as YYNGEE.

The sample here was lymph node tissue, taken after IRX-2 immunotherapy. The chain recombines TRBV9 with TRBJ1-2, with D unclear. This TCR was recovered from a human donor with breast cancer. Here the CDR3 DNA reads TGTGCCAGCACTCGGGAGCGGACTAACTATGGCTACACCTTC. Residues: CASTRERTNYGYTF.